This T cell receptor (beta chain) comes out of a study of control samples from healthy donors and cancer patients. The data were produced by immunoSEQ multiplex PCR, yet TCRdb's version contains in-frame clones alone and is incomplete. The table includes 150,000 to 180,000 clones, about 94% detected once. Looked up from germline, CDR1 is KGHSH and CDR2 is LQKENI. The CDR3 extends over 14 amino acids. V lost 2 bases, J lost 4 bases, and 12 bases lay in between. The specimen sequenced was blood. The sequence derives from a man in his forties or fifties in good health. The V gene is TRBV18, the J gene TRBJ2-7; a possible D gene is TRBD2 (6 bases). For the CDR3, the DNA is TGTGCCAGCTCACCAGGGCTAGCGCAGTACGAGCAGTACTTC. Translation: CASSPGLAQYEQYF. Based on the CDR3 plus reference TRBV18 and TRBJ2-7, the full variable domain is NAGVMQNPRHLVRRRGQEARLRCSPMKGHSHVYWYRQLPEEGLKFMVYLQKENIIDESGMPKERFSAEFPKEGPSILRIQQVVRGDSAAYFCASSPGLAQYEQYFGPGTRLTVT.